A single T cell receptor beta chain is shown here with its context. Its antigen remains unknown. These data belong to a study of circulating and synovial CD4+ cells in juvenile arthritis. Repertoires were generated with immunoSEQ multiplex PCR, while TCRdb's copy carries only in-frame clones and drops some. The sample has under 35,000 clones, 85% to 95% seen once. Overall study findings and caveats: Deeper sequencing increased measured overlap with synovial clonotypes. Bulk blood CD4 samples held at least an order of magnitude more or fewer genomes than CPL. These blood cells shared more CDR3 sequences with synovium than bulk blood.

The CDR3 consists of 15 residues. Per germline, CDR1 GTSNPN and CDR2 SVGIG (reference sequence). Trimming took 2 bases from V and 5 from J; bases not matched to a gene: 8. The source is a human donor with juvenile idiopathic arthritis. The source material was CD4+ T cells from blood. The J gene is TRBJ2-4, the V gene TRBV30, with 8 bases matching TRBD1. The CDR3 spells CAWSTRTGTQNIQYF. As DNA, the CDR3 is TGTGCCTGGAGTACCAGGACAGGGACCCAAAACATTCAGTACTTC. The full variable domain, with the rest looked up from reference TRBV30 and TRBJ2-4, is SQTIHQWPATLVQPVGSPLSLECTVEGTSNPNLYWYRQAAGRGLQLLFYSVGIGQISSEVPQNLSASRPQDRQFILSSKKLLLSDSGFYLCAWSTRTGTQNIQYFGAGTRLSVL.